This T cell receptor beta chain was retrieved from a study of chemoradiotherapy in HPV16-positive cancers. At the level of the study: Functional T-cell assays on a couple of HPV16-positive patients' cells defined candidate HPV-specific clones and common TCR motifs.

Repeated repertoire sampling spanned the course of chemoradiotherapy. Some clones are missing from TCRdb's copy, which holds only in-frame ones; the method was immunoSEQ multiplex PCR. The sample holds about 2,000 clones; 70% to 90% are singletons and the top ten take about 2.9%. Note on this clone: No antigen is known for it.

Study outcomes and limitations: Non-HPV-specific T cells did not expand in tumors during treatment, whereas candidate HPV-specific clones and E7-related motifs did.

Source: tumor tissue, taken from a patient who underwent chemoradiotherapy. This TCR was sampled from a human donor with HPV-associated anogenital cancer.

The CDR3 coding sequence is TGTGCCAGCAGCTCAGGACGCGTTTGGGGCGGGAGCGAGACCCAGTACTTC. Protein sequence: CASSSGRVWGGSETQYF. The chain couples TRBV7-2 to TRBJ2-5; 7 bases match TRBD2. The CDR3 sequence is 17 residues long. The germline V gene encodes CDR1 SGHTA and CDR2 FQGNSA. V lost 4 bases and J lost 5; bases outside the gene matches: 16. Filled out from reference TRBV7-2 and TRBJ2-5, the complete variable domain reads GAGVSQSPSNKVTEKGKDVELRCDPISGHTALYWYRQSLGQGLEFLIYFQGNSAPDKSGLPSDRFSAERTGGSVSTLTIQRTQQEDSAVYLCASSSGRVWGGSETQYFGPGTRLLVL.